Listed below are T cell receptor beta chains from one sample, sequenced in a study of early stage breast cancer tumors. Repertoires were generated with immunoSEQ multiplex PCR, while TCRdb's copy carries only in-frame clones and drops some. The sample lists nearly 70,000 clones, 80% occurring once. Sequencing was performed on blood. The receptors here all came from a person in their 40s with breast cancer. Both conserved end residues are part of each CDR3. The order of the fields is D gene, J gene, clone size, V gene, CDR3 DNA, CDR3 protein. A D gene is named only where the DNA matches it firmly. Some rows mark clone size as missing; the rest say once, few, many or name a class of expanded clone.

d_gene: .
j_gene: TRBJ2-7
abundance: .
v_gene: TRBV30
CDR3nt: TGTGCCTGGAGTGCCAATCGATACTACGAGCAGTACTTC
CDR3aa: CAWSANRYYEQYF

d_gene: TRBD1
j_gene: TRBJ1-2
abundance: few
v_gene: TRBV6-5
CDR3nt: TGTGCCAGCAGTTACGGACAGGAGTACTATGGCTACACCTTC
CDR3aa: CASSYGQEYYGYTF

d_gene: .
j_gene: TRBJ2-1
abundance: .
v_gene: TRBV5-5
CDR3nt: TGTGCCAGCAGCTTTTGGGGTTTGAATGAGCAGTTCTTC
CDR3aa: CASSFWGLNEQFF

d_gene: .
j_gene: TRBJ2-7
abundance: .
v_gene: TRBV5-6
CDR3nt: TGTGCCAGCAGCTTCGGTAGGGGGGGGGACGAGCAGTACTTC
CDR3aa: CASSFGRGGDEQYF

d_gene: TRBD1
j_gene: TRBJ1-5
abundance: once
v_gene: TRBV7-8
CDR3nt: TGTGCCAGCAGCTTATATGTGGGCCTCCGACCCGGGACAGGGGATCCCAATCAGCCCCAGCATTTT
CDR3aa: CASSLYVGLRPGTGDPNQPQHF

d_gene: .
j_gene: TRBJ1-3
abundance: .
v_gene: TRBV19
CDR3nt: TGTGCCAGTGGGGGACCCTCTGGAAACACCATATATTTT
CDR3aa: CASGGPSGNTIYF

d_gene: .
j_gene: TRBJ1-2
abundance: few
v_gene: TRBV19
CDR3nt: TGTGCCAGTAGTCCCAACAATCAGAGAAGGGATGGCTACACCTTC
CDR3aa: CASSPNNQRRDGYTF

d_gene: TRBD1
j_gene: TRBJ1-1
abundance: .
v_gene: TRBV9
CDR3nt: TGTGCCAGCAGCGTAGAGGGTGGACAGGGGGTAAAAGCTTTCTTT
CDR3aa: CASSVEGGQGVKAFF

d_gene: .
j_gene: TRBJ2-3
abundance: .
v_gene: TRBV2
CDR3nt: TGTGCCAGCAGGGACGGTAACCCTCTGTTCACAGATACGCAGTATTTT
CDR3aa: CASRDGNPLFTDTQYF

d_gene: TRBD2
j_gene: TRBJ2-5
abundance: .
v_gene: TRBV19
CDR3nt: TGTGCCAGTAGTACCAATGTCATAGCGGGAGGGCAAAAAGAGACCCAGTACTTC
CDR3aa: CASSTNVIAGGQKETQYF

d_gene: .
j_gene: TRBJ2-1
abundance: once
v_gene: TRBV6-5
CDR3nt: TGTGCCACCACGGGGTACGAGGAGGGGGTTCAGTTCTTC
CDR3aa: CATTGYEEGVQFF

d_gene: TRBD1
j_gene: TRBJ2-6
abundance: once
v_gene: TRBV30
CDR3nt: TGTGCCTGGGGACAGGGAACGTCTGGGGCCAACGTCCTGACTTTC
CDR3aa: CAWGQGTSGANVLTF

d_gene: .
j_gene: TRBJ2-6
abundance: .
v_gene: TRBV15
CDR3nt: TGTGCCACCAGCGGCCGGGACCGCAACTCTGGGGCCAACGTCCTGACTTTC
CDR3aa: CATSGRDRNSGANVLTF

d_gene: TRBD1
j_gene: TRBJ2-7
abundance: once
v_gene: TRBV2
CDR3nt: TGTGCCAGCAGTGTACAAGGGGGCCGAGGGGAGCAGTACTTC
CDR3aa: CASSVQGGRGEQYF

d_gene: .
j_gene: TRBJ2-7
abundance: few
v_gene: TRBV4-1
CDR3nt: TGCGCCAGCAGCCAAGATCTTTTCGGGCTAGGTGGGACCTACGAGCAGTACTTC
CDR3aa: CASSQDLFGLGGTYEQYF

d_gene: .
j_gene: TRBJ1-1
abundance: .
v_gene: TRBV2
CDR3nt: TGTGCCAGCGCCCGAGTTCAGGAAGCTTTCTTT
CDR3aa: CASARVQEAFF

d_gene: .
j_gene: TRBJ1-1
abundance: .
v_gene: TRBV7-6
CDR3nt: TGTGCCAGCAGCTTAGGGAAGACGGATACTGAAGCTTTCTTT
CDR3aa: CASSLGKTDTEAFF

d_gene: .
j_gene: TRBJ1-2
abundance: few
v_gene: TRBV28
CDR3nt: TGTGCCAGCAGCTTCGGACGGCAGTATGGCTACACCTTC
CDR3aa: CASSFGRQYGYTF

d_gene: .
j_gene: TRBJ2-7
abundance: few
v_gene: TRBV28
CDR3nt: TGTGCCAGCAGTCTTAGCTACTCCTACGAGCAGTACTTC
CDR3aa: CASSLSYSYEQYF

d_gene: .
j_gene: TRBJ2-1
abundance: .
v_gene: TRBV5-6
CDR3nt: TGTGCCAGCACCCCGGATGACAATGAGCAGTTCTTC
CDR3aa: CASTPDDNEQFF

d_gene: .
j_gene: TRBJ2-6
abundance: .
v_gene: TRBV5-5
CDR3nt: TGTGCCAGCAGCTTCGATTCGTCTGGGGCCAACGTCCTGACTTTC
CDR3aa: CASSFDSSGANVLTF

d_gene: .
j_gene: TRBJ1-1
abundance: .
v_gene: TRBV18
CDR3nt: TGTGCCAGCTCACCACCGACGGGCCTGGAAGCTTTCTTT
CDR3aa: CASSPPTGLEAFF

d_gene: TRBD2
j_gene: TRBJ2-3
abundance: once
v_gene: TRBV29-1
CDR3nt: TGCAGCGTTAGACTAGCGTGGAAGCCAGATACGCAGTATTTT
CDR3aa: CSVRLAWKPDTQYF

d_gene: .
j_gene: TRBJ1-1
abundance: .
v_gene: TRBV4-1
CDR3nt: TGCGCCAGCAGCCAAGATTGGGCCGGGGAAAGGGAGACTGAAGCTTTCTTT
CDR3aa: CASSQDWAGERETEAFF